Following are 16 T cell receptor beta chains from one sample sequenced in a study of cytomegalovirus exposure and HLA in healthy donors. Clones were read by immunoSEQ multiplex PCR, and TCRdb kept only the in-frame ones, dropping some. The table includes roughly 140,000 clones, 70% to 90% detected once. The sequenced sample consisted of PBMCs. The receptors were gathered from a young woman in good health and CMV-seropositive.

This chain uses TRBV28 with TRBJ2-7; 9 positions agree with TRBD2. Germline V gives CDR1 MDHEN, CDR2 SYDVKM. CDR3 length: 14 residues. The V segment lost 8 bases and the J segment 1 base; nucleotides outside the gene matches: 6. CDR3 loop: CASSELAGSYEQYF. The CDR3 coding sequence is TGTGCCAGCTCCGAGCTAGCGGGGTCCTACGAGCAGTACTTC.

This rearrangement joins TRBV5-1 to TRBJ2-5; perhaps TRBD2 as D (6 bases). Germline V gene sequence: CDR1 SGHRS, CDR2 YFSETQ. The CDR3 has 14 residues. With 0 bases removed from V and 5 bases from J, the gap between germline ends came to 11 bases. The CDR3 bases are TGCGCCAGCAGCTTGGGTGGGGAGGAGGAGACCCAGTACTTC. Translating gives CASSLGGEEETQYF.

CDR3 sequence: CASSALGSNEKLFF. CDR3 nucleotides: TGTGCCAGCAGTGCCCTGGGCAGTAATGAAAAACTGTTTTTT. The chain combines TRBV25-1 with TRBJ1-4, with D unclear. V was clipped by 4 bases and J by 4 bases, with 10 bases between them. Germline V gives CDR1 MGHDK, CDR2 SYGVNS. This CDR3 is built from 14 residues.

The V gene is TRBV29-1, the J gene TRBJ2-1; TRBD2 might be the D (6 bases). The length of the CDR3 is 16 residues. CDR1 and CDR2 from the germline V gene are SQVTM and ANQGSEA. V gave up 6 bases and J gave up 3 bases, with 21 bases separating them. The CDR3: CSVSMTAGIGYNEQFF. As DNA, the CDR3 is TGCAGCGTCTCAATGACGGCGGGGATCGGCTACAATGAGCAGTTCTTC.

V usage is TRBV4-3 and J usage is TRBJ2-3; D possibly corresponds to TRBD1 (6 bases). Germline V gives CDR1 LGHNA, CDR2 YSLEER. This CDR3 is built from 15 residues. Trimming stripped 4 bases from V and 5 bases from J, with 16 bases between. The CDR3 loop is CASSPRAGAQDTQYF. CDR3 bases: TGCGCCAGCAGCCCACGGGCAGGGGCGCAAGATACGCAGTATTTT.

In nucleotides, the CDR3 is TGTGCCAGCAGCTTAGAGCGAGCGGGACATATCTACAATGAGCAGTTCTTC. Translating it yields CASSLERAGHIYNEQFF. The chain employs TRBV7-8 and TRBJ2-1, with a weak D call TRBD2 (7 bases). The CDR3 extends over 17 amino acids. Trimming stripped 1 base from V and 3 bases from J, with 16 bases between. From germline, CDR1 is SGHVS and CDR2 FQNEAQ.

This clone was seen just once. The chain has TRBV5-1 and TRBJ2-5; TRBD2 matches 7 bases. V was clipped by 3 bases and J by 2 bases; unmatched bases: 4. Germline assignment: CDR1 SGHRS and CDR2 YFSETQ. This CDR3 has 14 amino acids. The CDR3 DNA follows: TGCGCCAGCAGCTCGGGGGGAGTTCAAGAGACCCAGTACTTC. This gives the protein CASSSGGVQETQYF.

The V and J genes are TRBV19 and TRBJ1-2; a possible D gene is TRBD1 (6 bases). Germline CDR1 and CDR2: LNHDA and SQIVND (reference sequence). The ends were cut back, 3 bases at V and 5 bases at J, with 10 bases in the middle. This CDR3 has 13 residues. The CDR3 DNA reads as TGTGCCAGTAGTATCGGACAGTTGTATGGCTACACCTTC. It specifies CASSIGQLYGYTF.

The V and J genes are TRBV11-2 and TRBJ2-7, with D tentatively TRBD1 (6 bases). The germline gives CDR1 SGHAT, CDR2 FQNNGV. The germline V and J ends were trimmed by 1 base and 3 bases, with 19 bases remaining between them. CDR3 size: 17 residues. DNA of the CDR3: TGTGCCAGCAGCTTAGTTGATGACGGGGTCAGGGGCTACGAGCAGTACTTC. Protein product: CASSLVDDGVRGYEQYF.

This rearrangement joins TRBV29-1 to TRBJ1-4; 9 nucleotides match TRBD1. V trimming: 6 bases; J trimming: 5 bases; junction bases outside the gene matches: 7. The germline V gene has CDR1 SQVTM and CDR2 ANQGSEA. The CDR3 is 14 residues long. CDR3 residues: CSVAMGTGNEKLFF. In DNA form, the CDR3 reads TGCAGCGTGGCTATGGGGACAGGGAATGAAAAACTGTTTTTT.

V gene TRBV18 combines with J gene TRBJ1-1; TRBD1 is a possible D gene (6 bases). Germline CDR1 reads KGHSH; CDR2 reads LQKENI. The CDR3 spans 14 residues. The germline V and J ends were trimmed by 2 bases and 0 bases, with 7 bases remaining between them. CDR3 protein: CASSPGQMNTEAFF. CDR3 sequence (DNA): TGTGCCAGCTCACCAGGACAGATGAACACTGAAGCTTTCTTT.

The chain has TRBV19 and TRBJ2-3; TRBD2 is a possible D gene (6 bases). Trimming stripped 6 bases from V and 2 bases from J, with 12 bases between. Per the germline V gene, CDR1 is LNHDA and CDR2 is SQIVND (reference sequence). The CDR3 totals 14 residues. CDR3 protein: CASRPGLHTDTQYF. CDR3 in DNA: TGTGCCAGTAGACCGGGACTGCACACAGATACGCAGTATTTT.

This clone has a handful of counts. CDR3 loop: CASSRTGEAIQYF. The DNA of the CDR3 is TGTGCCAGCAGTAGGACAGGGGAGGCCATTCAGTACTTC. The chain couples TRBV28 to TRBJ2-4; TRBD1 aligns across 9 bases. J was trimmed by 9 bases and V by 5 bases; bases with no gene match: 5. The germline V gene has CDR1 MDHEN and CDR2 SYDVKM. This CDR3 spans 13 amino acids.

The gene calls are TRBV4-1 and TRBJ1-1; a weak D match, TRBD1 (6 bases). The germline CDR1 and CDR2 sequences are MGHRA and YSYEKL. Deletions cut 4 bases from V and 1 base from J, with 13 bases between. This CDR3 spans 15 amino acids. CDR3 in DNA: TGCGCCAGCAGCCGAAACCCGACAGGGAACACTGAAGCTTTCTTT. Translation: CASSRNPTGNTEAFF.

The rearrangement links TRBV18 to TRBJ1-1; the D is unclear. V was clipped by 2 bases and J by 3 bases, with 13 bases between them. This CDR3 comprises 15 residues. CDR1 is KGHSH, CDR2 LQKENI, per germline. This CDR3 is CASSPDRQTYTEAFF. The CDR3 DNA reads TGTGCCAGCTCACCAGATCGCCAGACTTACACTGAAGCTTTCTTT. The full variable domain, in which reference TRBV18 and TRBJ1-1 provide the parts outside the CDR3, is NAGVMQNPRHLVRRRGQEARLRCSPMKGHSHVYWYRQLPEEGLKFMVYLQKENIIDESGMPKERFSAEFPKEGPSILRIQQVVRGDSAAYFCASSPDRQTYTEAFFGQGTRLTVV.

In DNA form, the CDR3 reads TGTGCCAGCAGGGGCGGACAGGAGGTCACTCTCTACGAGCAGTACTTC. Protein product: CASRGGQEVTLYEQYF. The genes are TRBV7-8 and TRBJ2-7; 7 bases agree with TRBD1. Germline V lookup: CDR1 SGHVS, CDR2 FQNEAQ. The junction had 14 bases not matched to a gene; V was cut back by 6 bases and J by 3 bases. The CDR3 has 16 residues.